A selection of T cell receptor beta chains follows, all from one sample in a study of memory CD4+ T cells and cytomegalovirus serostatus. Profiling relied on immunoSEQ multiplex PCR, and the TCRdb table lists in-frame clones only, not all of them. This sample carries around 88,000 clones, 75% to 85% of them seen once, and the ten largest clones take approximately 4%. The material sequenced was memory CD4+ T cells from blood. Receptors were obtained from an adult in good health and CMV-seropositive. CDR3s include the opening cysteine and the closing phenylalanine or tryptophan. Size is stated for part of the rows, as once, few or many counts, or as a class when the clone is expanded.

abundance	v_gene	j_gene	CDR3aa
-	TRBV2	TRBJ1-2	CASRADNPFGYGYTF
-	TRBV6-1	TRBJ2-7	CASTLEGLLGSEQYF
-	TRBV28	TRBJ1-4	CASSPRGTNEKLFF
-	TRBV21-1	TRBJ1-2	CASSKEGTTGYGYTF
-	TRBV7-3	TRBJ2-5	CASSRTGEGETQYF
-	TRBV11-3	TRBJ2-3	CASSLVASTDTQYF
-	TRBV28	TRBJ1-2	CASSLGRVGYTF
-	TRBV7-9	TRBJ2-7	CASSGNRDKDSYEQYF
-	TRBV2	TRBJ1-3	CASRPTGGAGSGNTIYF
-	TRBV28	TRBJ1-5	CASSPGPRLQPQHF
-	TRBV5-1	TRBJ2-3	CASSLGQADRTDTQYF
few	TRBV28	TRBJ2-7	CASSFPLTSGLAERYEQYF
-	TRBV7-2	TRBJ2-7	CASSLATSGRLYEQYF
once	TRBV7-3	TRBJ2-2	CASSLLAGSGELFF
-	TRBV5-1	TRBJ2-7	CASSKSGTAIYEQYF
-	TRBV30	TRBJ2-5	CAWRTPGTGTETQYF
-	TRBV28	TRBJ2-5	CASSSPGRTQYF
once	TRBV30	TRBJ1-5	CAWSPDRNQPQHF
-	TRBV4-1	TRBJ2-1	CASSQATSGSSDEQFF
-	TRBV7-6	TRBJ1-5	CASSLPGRGQPQHF
-	TRBV5-1	TRBJ2-5	CASSLVGTTAGETQYF
-	TRBV28	TRBJ1-2	CASSFQGGDYGYTF
-	TRBV29-1	TRBJ2-5	CSVGSGKETQYF
-	TRBV7-2	TRBJ1-3	CASSQDAYLSGNTIYF
-	TRBV7-9	TRBJ2-3	CASSSGNTQYF
-	TRBV9	TRBJ2-2	CASSVGAGYNTGELFF
-	TRBV13	TRBJ2-7	CASSVGLAGYEQYF
-	TRBV28	TRBJ2-4	CASSLSGIQYF
-	TRBV28	TRBJ2-5	CASSKDTRRAGGAETQYF
-	TRBV6-1	TRBJ2-7	CASSEATKRYEQYF
-	TRBV7-2	TRBJ2-7	CASLKDRVSYEQYF
-	TRBV4-3	TRBJ2-2	CASSQEVSGGGMNTGELFF
-	TRBV5-1	TRBJ1-3	CASSLGGLFSGNTIYF
-	TRBV27	TRBJ2-1	CASSTNSVGEQFF
-	TRBV7-6	TRBJ2-3	CASSLYSSTDTQYF
-	TRBV28	TRBJ1-3	CASSLVQSRNTIYF